A single sample is the source of the 27 T cell receptor beta chains below, sequenced in a study of shared clonotypes between healthy human individuals. Repertoires were generated with immunoSEQ multiplex PCR, while TCRdb's copy carries only in-frame clones and drops some. The sample lists about 96,000 clones, 68% seen once, with about half in the top ten. What was sequenced was memory CD8+ T cells sorted from blood. The sample's subset: CD45RO+ cells pooled with CCR7-negative TemRA cells. Source of these receptors: a young man in good health.

The genes are TRBV19 and TRBJ1-2, with no clear D. Trimming took 10 bases from V and 2 from J, leaving 11 bases between them. The CDR3 is made up of 12 amino acids. CDR1 and CDR2 from the germline V gene are LNHDA and SQIVND (reference sequence). CDR3 amino acids: CATSPRNYGYTF. CDR3 nucleotides: TGTGCCACCTCGCCAAGAAACTATGGCTACACCTTC.

This chain links TRBV9 with TRBJ1-1; 8 bases match TRBD1. The trim removed 4 bases at V and 3 bases at J, leaving 14 bases unmatched. This CDR3 is built from 17 residues. Germline CDR1 and CDR2: SGDLS and YYNGEE. The CDR3 spells CASSYGQGGGSYTEAFF. In DNA, the CDR3 is TGTGCCAGCAGCTATGGACAGGGTGGGGGATCTTACACTGAAGCTTTCTTT.

The chain uses TRBV5-1 and TRBJ1-4; 9 bases align to TRBD1. This CDR3 spans 16 amino acids. CDR1 and CDR2 from the germline V gene are SGHRS and YFSETQ. J was trimmed by 0 bases and V by 6 bases; bases with no gene match: 6. The DNA of the CDR3 is TGCGCCAGCACGCGACAGGGGGATGCAACTAATGAAAAACTGTTTTTT. Translated, it gives CASTRQGDATNEKLFF.

This clone has more than one count but fewer than ten. V gene TRBV2 combines with J gene TRBJ2-7, with TRBD1 matching over 7 bases. The trim removed 8 bases at V and 5 bases at J, leaving 15 bases unmatched. CDR3 length: 15 residues. In germline, CDR1 is SNHLY, CDR2 FYNNEI. This chain's CDR3 is CASRTTITGEDEQYF. CDR3 nucleotide sequence: TGTGCCAGCCGAACCACGATAACAGGGGAAGACGAGCAGTACTTC.

The V call is TRBV29-1, the J call TRBJ2-1; D may correspond to TRBD1 or TRBD2 (5 bases each). The CDR3 length is 17 residues. V lost 4 bases, J lost 4 bases, and 23 bases lay in between. Germline CDR1 and CDR2: SQVTM and ANQGSEA. This CDR3 is CSVATTLQGYRYNEQFF. Here the CDR3 DNA reads TGCAGCGTTGCGACTACGCTCCAGGGTTATCGGTACAATGAGCAGTTCTTC.

About this clone: One end of the junction fails to match germline, which may point to a read error. This chain uses TRBV2 with TRBJ2-1; a possible D gene is TRBD1 (5 bases). The CDR3 length is 17 residues. Germline loops: CDR1 SNHLY, CDR2 FYNNEI. The CDR3 DNA is TGTGCCAGCAGCGAAGGGGTAGGCAGGCGAATTTTGAATGAGCAGTTCTTC. Residues: CASSEGVGRRILNEQFF.

This rearrangement joins TRBV25-1 to TRBJ2-7; D might be TRBD2 (5 bases). The CDR3 loop spans 14 amino acids. V was pared by 3 bases and J by 3 bases, with 12 bases between. Germline assignment: CDR1 MGHDK and CDR2 SYGVNS. CDR3 nucleotides: TGTGCCAGCAGTGATGGACGGGAAGACTACGAGCAGTACTTC. Translated: CASSDGREDYEQYF.

This clone was detected a few times. This rearrangement joins TRBV18 to TRBJ2-3; the D is unclear. The V end lost 3 bases, the J end lost 4 bases, and 5 bases lay between the germline ends. Looked up from germline, CDR1 is KGHSH and CDR2 is LQKENI. This CDR3 is built from 12 residues. The CDR3 bases are TGTGCCAGCTCACCTTCAGCAGATACGCAGTATTTT. Translation: CASSPSADTQYF.

The CDR3 loop reads CASSEYKTRFGELFF. As DNA, the CDR3 is TGTGCCAGCAGTGAATATAAAACGAGGTTCGGGGAGCTGTTTTTT. This rearrangement joins TRBV2 to TRBJ2-2, with D hard to call. The CDR3 length is 15 residues. Germline V gene sequence: CDR1 SNHLY, CDR2 FYNNEI. The V end lost 2 bases, the J end lost 7 bases, and 14 bases lay between the germline ends.

This chain connects TRBV29-1 to TRBJ2-1; 9 bases line up with TRBD2. The J segment lost 5 bases and the V segment lost 3 bases, leaving 8 bases of the junction unmatched. This CDR3 comprises 15 residues. The V gene's germline CDR1 is SQVTM and CDR2 ANQGSEA. The CDR3 region is CSVDTLSGRNNEQFF. The CDR3 DNA follows: TGCAGCGTTGATACTCTTAGCGGGAGAAACAATGAGCAGTTCTTC.

This clone came up once. V is TRBV18 and J is TRBJ1-3; possibly TRBD1 for D (5 bases). The germline CDR1 and CDR2 sequences are KGHSH and LQKENI. CDR3 length equals 17 residues. Between the trimmed V and J ends, which lost 3 bases and 0 bases, there was a span of 15 bases. The CDR3 reads CASSPPGRSFSGNTIYF. In nucleotides, the CDR3 is TGTGCCAGCTCACCCCCGGGACGATCCTTCTCTGGAAACACCATATATTTT.

This clone has just a few counts. V and J are TRBV6-4 and TRBJ1-2; no firm D call. The V and J ends lost 2 bases and 2 bases respectively, with 6 bases between them. Germline values: CDR1 MRHNA, CDR2 SNTAGT. The CDR3 sequence is 13 residues long. CDR3 sequence reads: CASSDGENYGYTF. The CDR3 nucleotides read TGTGCCAGCAGTGACGGGGAGAACTATGGCTACACCTTC.

This clone has more than one count but fewer than ten. The genes are TRBV7-3 and TRBJ2-1, with D possibly being TRBD1 (5 bases). In germline, CDR1 is SGHTA, CDR2 FQGTGA. The CDR3 runs to 11 residues. The V gene lost 5 bases and the J gene lost 8 bases, with 7 bases spanning the gap. The CDR3 reads CASSQGDEQFF. The DNA for the CDR3 is TGTGCCAGCAGCCAAGGGGATGAGCAGTTCTTC. The full variable domain, rest sourced from reference TRBV7-3 and TRBJ2-1, is GAGVSQTPSNKVTEKGKYVELRCDPISGHTALYWYRQSLGQGPEFLIYFQGTGAADDSGLPNDRFFAVRPEGSVSTLKIQRTERGDSAVYLCASSQGDEQFFGPGTRLTVL.

The V gene is TRBV27, the J gene TRBJ2-7; 9 bases are shared with TRBD2. CDR3 length: 16 amino acids. The V and J ends lost 5 bases and 1 base, in that order; junction bases with no gene match: 9. Germline assignment: CDR1 MNHEY and CDR2 SMNVEV (reference sequence). This CDR3 reads CASSGTSGLVSYEQYF. The CDR3 nucleotides read TGTGCCAGCAGTGGTACTAGCGGGCTAGTATCCTACGAGCAGTACTTC.

The J gene is TRBJ2-7, the V gene TRBV28; 7 nucleotides match TRBD1. The germline V gene has CDR1 MDHEN and CDR2 SYDVKM. Losses at the gene ends were 7 bases for V and 4 bases for J; bases not matched to a gene: 7. The CDR3 contains 13 residues. The CDR3 DNA reads as TGTGCCAGCACCACGGGACAGCTATACGAGCAGTACTTC. Translated: CASTTGQLYEQYF.

The chain links TRBV14 to TRBJ2-7, with D possibly being TRBD2 (5 bases). The V gene lost 1 base and the J gene lost 2 bases, with 12 bases spanning the gap. CDR3 length: 15 amino acids. Germline CDR1 SGHDN, CDR2 FVKESK. The CDR3 here is CASSQGRVSPYEQYF. CDR3 sequence (DNA): TGTGCCAGCAGCCAAGGGCGGGTATCCCCCTACGAGCAGTACTTC.

The chain carries TRBV19 and TRBJ1-3, with D uncertain. V was clipped by 5 bases and J by 0 bases, with 8 bases between them. CDR3 length equals 14 residues. Germline V CDR1 and CDR2: LNHDA, SQIVND (reference sequence). The CDR3 DNA reads TGTGCCAGTAGTGCTATGAGCTCTGGAAACACCATATATTTT. Its protein is CASSAMSSGNTIYF.

This sequence joins TRBV27 and TRBJ2-7; D is unresolved. Trimming took 10 bases from V and 3 from J, leaving 22 bases between them. The germline V gene encodes CDR1 MNHEY and CDR2 SMNVEV (reference sequence). The CDR3 extends over 15 amino acids. CDR3: CATTLGRQVNYEQYF. In nucleotides, the CDR3 is TGTGCCACCACCCTCGGTCGGCAGGTCAACTACGAGCAGTACTTC.

This clone was seen only a few times. The gene calls are TRBV11-3 and TRBJ2-7, with 9 positions matching TRBD1. Looked up from germline, CDR1 is SGHNT and CDR2 is YENEEA. V dropped 5 bases and J dropped 5; count of bases not matched to a gene: 4. This CDR3 contains 13 residues. The CDR3 DNA sequence: TGTGCCAGCAGCCAGGGACAGGGTGACGAGCAGTACTTC. Translated, it gives CASSQGQGDEQYF.

The chain couples TRBV10-2 to TRBJ2-7; D is perhaps TRBD2 (6 bases). Between the trimmed V and J ends, which lost 7 bases and 6 bases, there was a span of 16 bases. Germline CDR1 WSHSY, CDR2 SAAADI. The CDR3 has 13 residues. CDR3 sequence reads: CASTLDYSFEQYF. CDR3 DNA: TGCGCCAGCACCTTGGACTACAGTTTCGAGCAGTACTTC.

As for this clone: With a far larger clone one base away, a read error is the likely cause. Different DNA sequences within this sample yield the same CDR3. V usage is TRBV6-5 and J usage is TRBJ2-7; no clear D. The CDR3 extends over 13 amino acids. V lost 6 bases and J 0 bases, leaving 9 bases between the germline ends. The germline V gene has CDR1 MNHEY and CDR2 SVGAGI. The CDR3 region has the DNA TGTGCCAGCAGCTCTGTCGGCTCCTACGAGCAGTACTTC. Protein product: CASSSVGSYEQYF.

This clone was counted only a few times. The chain links TRBV10-2 to TRBJ1-5; D ambiguous. The CDR3 has 16 residues. From germline, CDR1 is WSHSY and CDR2 SAAADI. Trimming removed 2 bases from V and 0 bases from J, with 11 bases in between. The CDR3 region has the DNA TGCGCCAGCAGTGAGCCTCCGGGAAATAGCAATCAGCCCCAGCATTTT. This translates into CASSEPPGNSNQPQHF.

The chain couples TRBV7-3 to TRBJ2-1, with 7 bases aligning to TRBD2. Germline V gene data show CDR1 as SGHTA and CDR2 as FQGTGA. Trimming cost V 5 bases and J 2 bases; bases outside gene matches: 9. The CDR3 sequence is 16 residues long. The CDR3 region has the DNA TGTGCCAGCAGCAAAAGAGCGGGATCGGCCTACAATGAGCAGTTCTTC. This gives the protein CASSKRAGSAYNEQFF. The complete variable domain, with remaining parts taken from reference TRBV7-3 and TRBJ2-1, reads GAGVSQTPSNKVTEKGKYVELRCDPISGHTALYWYRQSLGQGPEFLIYFQGTGAADDSGLPNDRFFAVRPEGSVSTLKIQRTERGDSAVYLCASSKRAGSAYNEQFFGPGTRLTVL.

The CDR3 sequence is CASSSFPKGSNNYGYTF. The CDR3 coding sequence is TGTGCCAGCAGCTCCTTTCCTAAGGGTTCGAACAACTATGGCTACACCTTC. The V gene is TRBV11-2, the J gene TRBJ1-2; no firm D call. CDR3 length: 17 residues. With 4 bases removed from V and 2 bases from J, the gap between germline ends came to 20 bases. Per the germline V gene, CDR1 is SGHAT and CDR2 is FQNNGV.

This chain links TRBV25-1 with TRBJ2-1; TRBD1 agrees at 9 bases. The germline V gene has CDR1 MGHDK and CDR2 SYGVNS. V lost 6 bases, J lost 6 bases, and 6 bases stayed unmatched. CDR3 size: 14 residues. The CDR3 is CASRPGQGPNEQFF. DNA for the CDR3: TGTGCCAGCAGGCCGGGACAGGGCCCCAATGAGCAGTTCTTC.

A single count supports this clone. The chain combines TRBV7-2 with TRBJ2-7, with 11 nucleotides matching TRBD2. Germline-derived CDR1 and CDR2 are SGHTA and FQGNSA. This CDR3 comprises 16 residues. J lost 3 bases, V lost 1 base, and 5 bases had no gene match. This CDR3 reads CASSLDPGTSGYEQYF. The CDR3 DNA is TGTGCCAGCAGCTTAGACCCCGGGACTAGCGGCTACGAGCAGTACTTC.

This rearrangement joins TRBV2 to TRBJ1-1; no clear D. Trimming pared 6 bases from V and 11 bases from J, leaving 13 bases between. The CDR3 runs 11 residues. Looked up from germline, CDR1 is SNHLY and CDR2 is FYNNEI. The CDR3 coding sequence is TGTGCCAGCAGACTGGTAATTGACGCTTTCTTT. Translating gives CASRLVIDAFF.